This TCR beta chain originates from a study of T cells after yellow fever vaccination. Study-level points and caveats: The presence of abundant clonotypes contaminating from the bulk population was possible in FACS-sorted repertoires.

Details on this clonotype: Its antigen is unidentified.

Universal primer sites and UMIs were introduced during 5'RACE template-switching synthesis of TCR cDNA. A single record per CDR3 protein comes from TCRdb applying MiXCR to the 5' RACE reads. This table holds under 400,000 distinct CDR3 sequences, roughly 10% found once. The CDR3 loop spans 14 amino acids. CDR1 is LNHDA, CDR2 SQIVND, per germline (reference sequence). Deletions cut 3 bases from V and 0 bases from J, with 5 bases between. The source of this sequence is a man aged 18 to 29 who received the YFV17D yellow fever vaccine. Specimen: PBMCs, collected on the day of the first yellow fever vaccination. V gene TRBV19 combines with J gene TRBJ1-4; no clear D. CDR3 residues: CASSISATNEKLFF. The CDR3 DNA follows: TGTGCCAGTAGTATCAGTGCAACTAATGAAAAACTGTTTTTT.